Reported below is one TCR beta chain. The repertoire was sequenced with immunoSEQ multiplex PCR; TCRdb's copy has only in-frame clones and lacks some. In the table there are more than 65,000 clones, 93% of which are singletons. This sample is part of a study of technical replicates of blood from a handful of donors. Per the germline V gene, CDR1 is MNHEY and CDR2 is SVGAGI. The CDR3 loop spans 15 amino acids. Trimming left V 1 base short and J 7 bases short, with 16 bases between. V usage is TRBV6-5 and J usage is TRBJ1-2, with D possibly TRBD1 on 5 matching bases. The TCR sequence derives from a human donor in good health. Sequencing input: T cells isolated from PBMCs. The CDR3 spells CASSYYRQGYFGYTF. CDR3 coding DNA: TGTGCCAGCAGTTACTACCGGCAGGGTTATTTTGGCTACACCTTC.